The entry that follows covers one TCR beta chain sequence. Antigen: not known. The data originate from a study of T cells expressing NK-cell markers. Whole-study findings and limits: Also leading the CD3+CD56-NKG2C+ fraction in a handful of donors were these clonotypes. For a handful of donors, the dominant NKG2C+ clonotypes made up about 1.0-7.5% of their CD8+ T cells.

Germline CDR1 LGHDT, CDR2 YNNKEL (reference sequence). CDR3 size: 14 residues. TCRdb re-called the 5' RACE reads, yielding one record per CDR3 amino acid sequence without DNA. The sample data list hundreds of thousands of distinct CDR3 sequences. The J gene is TRBJ1-2, the V gene TRBV3-1. The TCR was taken from a woman between 18 and 70 years old in good health. Sequenced input: blood T cells: a sorted CD56 or NKG2C T cell subset, CD4+ or CD8+ T cells, or bulk PBMC T cells (not recorded which). The CDR3 loop is CASSPMRESHGYTF.